This TCR beta chain was retrieved from a study of T cell responses to AZD1222 COVID-19 vaccine. The repertoire was sequenced with immunoSEQ multiplex PCR; TCRdb's copy has only in-frame clones and lacks some. The profile shows more than 80,000 clones, less than 95% of them singletons. J gave up 13 bases and V 9 bases, and 14 bases lay outside the gene matches. Germline lookup yields CDR1 LNHDA and CDR2 SQIVND (reference sequence). The CDR3 contains 14 residues. This specimen was peripheral blood, taken 28 days after the second AZD1222 dose. The sequence was obtained from an adult who received the AZD1222 COVID-19 vaccine. The chain links TRBV19 to TRBJ1-6; 8 nucleotides agree with TRBD1. The CDR3 here is CARARIRQGRPLHF. In nucleotides, the CDR3 is TGTGCCAGAGCACGAATTCGACAGGGGAGGCCCCTCCACTTT.